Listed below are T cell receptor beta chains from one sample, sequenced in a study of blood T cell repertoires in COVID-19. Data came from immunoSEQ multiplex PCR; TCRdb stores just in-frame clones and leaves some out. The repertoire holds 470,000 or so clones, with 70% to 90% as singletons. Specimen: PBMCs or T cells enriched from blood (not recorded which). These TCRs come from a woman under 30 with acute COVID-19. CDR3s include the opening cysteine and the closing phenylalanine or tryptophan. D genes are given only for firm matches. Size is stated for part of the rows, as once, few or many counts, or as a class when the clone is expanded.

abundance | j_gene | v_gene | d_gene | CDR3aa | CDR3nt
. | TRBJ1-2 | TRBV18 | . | CASSPQNFRGGYGYTF | TGTGCCAGCTCACCCCAGAATTTCCGGGGGGGCTATGGCTACACCTTC
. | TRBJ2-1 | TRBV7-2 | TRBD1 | CASSLGGDREQFF | TGTGCCAGCAGCTTAGGGGGTGACAGGGAACAGTTCTTC
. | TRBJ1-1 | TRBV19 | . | CASSNAEWGGGTEAFF | TGTGCCAGTAGTAATGCGGAATGGGGAGGCGGCACTGAAGCTTTCTTT
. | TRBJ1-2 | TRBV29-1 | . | CSVEEIGSHGYTF | TGCAGCGTTGAAGAAATCGGGTCCCATGGCTACACCTTC
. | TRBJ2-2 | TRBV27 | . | CASSLAGTGELFF | TGTGCCAGCAGTTTAGCGGGCACCGGGGAGCTGTTTTTT
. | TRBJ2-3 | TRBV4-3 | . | CASSLGVEDTQYF | TGCGCCAGCAGCCTGGGCGTCGAGGATACGCAGTATTTT
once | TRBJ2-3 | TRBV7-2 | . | CASSLFTDTQYF | TGTGCCAGCAGCCTCTTCACAGATACGCAGTATTTT
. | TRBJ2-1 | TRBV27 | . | CASSLQGYDEQFF | TGTGCCAGCAGCCTACAGGGTTACGATGAGCAGTTCTTC
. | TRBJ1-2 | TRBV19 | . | CASSTTSGNGDGYTF | TGTGCCAGTAGTACCACCTCTGGCAACGGGGATGGCTACACCTTC
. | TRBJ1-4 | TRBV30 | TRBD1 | CAWSSQGKCENEKLFF | TGTGCCTGGAGTTCACAGGGGAAGTGTGAGAATGAAAAACTGTTTTTT
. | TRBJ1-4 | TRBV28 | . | CAIKVAGETNEKLFF | TGTGCCATTAAGGTGGCGGGGGAGACTAATGAAAAACTGTTTTTT
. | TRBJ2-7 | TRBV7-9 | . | CASSFPGREQYF | TGTGCCAGCAGCTTCCCAGGCCGGGAGCAGTACTTC
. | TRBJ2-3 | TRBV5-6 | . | CASSLVRVNTQYF | TGTGCCAGCAGCTTGGTTCGGGTGAATACGCAGTATTTT
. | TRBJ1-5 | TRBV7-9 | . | CASSLGSGGNQPQHF | TGTGCCAGCAGCTTAGGGTCAGGGGGCAATCAGCCCCAGCATTTT
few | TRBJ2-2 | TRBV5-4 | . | CASSLGGKNTGELFF | TGTGCCAGCAGCTTGGGCGGGAAGAACACCGGGGAGCTGTTTTTT
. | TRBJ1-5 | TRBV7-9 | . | CASSFGGNQPQHF | TGTGCCAGCAGCTTTGGCGGGAATCAGCCCCAGCATTTT
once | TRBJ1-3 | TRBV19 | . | CASIDSGNTIYF | TGTGCCAGTATAGATTCTGGAAACACCATATATTTT
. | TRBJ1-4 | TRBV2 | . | CASSDRRGEKLFF | TGTGCCAGCAGTGACCGACGGGGGGAAAAACTGTTTTTT
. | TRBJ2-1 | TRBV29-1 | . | CSVDPFLGGHNEQFF | TGCAGCGTTGACCCTTTTTTAGGAGGTCACAATGAGCAGTTCTTC
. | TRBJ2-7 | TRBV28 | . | CASSLANLPYEQYF | TGTGCCAGCAGTTTAGCTAACCTTCCCTACGAGCAGTACTTC
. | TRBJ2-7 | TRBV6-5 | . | CASRRGDYEQYF | TGTGCCAGCCGCAGGGGCGACTACGAGCAGTACTTC
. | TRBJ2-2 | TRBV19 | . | CASSNRQAYTGELFF | TGTGCCAGTAGTAATCGACAGGCCTACACCGGGGAGCTGTTTTTT
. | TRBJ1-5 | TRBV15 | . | CATSRDRGSGGGPQHF | TGTGCCACCAGCAGAGATCGGGGCAGCGGGGGTGGGCCCCAGCATTTT
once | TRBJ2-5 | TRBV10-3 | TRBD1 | CAITGGDQETQYF | TGTGCCATAACAGGGGGTGACCAAGAGACCCAGTACTTC
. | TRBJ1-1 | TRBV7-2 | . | CASSLGGSLNTEAFF | TGTGCCAGCAGCTTAGGTGGGAGCCTGAACACTGAAGCTTTCTTT
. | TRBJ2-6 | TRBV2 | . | CASIVDGGSGANVLTF | TGTGCCAGCATTGTTGACGGCGGCTCTGGGGCCAACGTCCTGACTTTC
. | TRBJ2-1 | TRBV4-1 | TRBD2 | CASSQGPGLAGGPYNEQFF | TGCGCCAGCAGCCAAGGCCCGGGACTAGCGGGGGGGCCCTACAATGAGCAGTTCTTC